This is a list of T cell receptor beta chains from one sample in a study of CD8+CD57+ T cells in acquired aplastic anemia. TCRdb re-called the reads with MiXCR, one entry per CDR3 protein. The sample lists 50,000 to 65,000 distinct CDR3 sequences, around 57% occurring once. Sequenced input: sorted CD4+, CD8+, or CD8+CD57+ T cells (not recorded which) from PBMCs. The receptors stem from a human donor with aplastic anemia. Both conserved end residues are part of each CDR3. A D gene is named only where the DNA matches it firmly. Clone size is stated in some rows and not others, as once, few, many or a class when expanded.

size	V	D	J	DNA	CDR3
many	TRBV6-6	NA	TRBJ2-6	TGTGCCAGCAGTTACGCAGGGGGAGGGTCTGGGGCCAACGTCCTGACTTTC	CASSYAGGGSGANVLTF
many	TRBV3-1	NA	TRBJ1-4	TGTGCCAGCAGCCAAGATTACCCCGGGGGAAATGAAAAACTGTTTTTT	CASSQDYPGGNEKLFF
NA	TRBV15	NA	TRBJ2-2	TGTGCCACCAGCAGAGATCCAGGGAACACCGGGGAGCTGTTTTTT	CATSRDPGNTGELFF
NA	TRBV6-2/TRBV6-3	TRBD1	TRBJ1-2	TGTGCCAGCAGGACAGGGGGCGATTCATTGTCTGGCTACACCTTC	CASRTGGDSLSGYTF
medium-sized	TRBV12-3/TRBV12-4	NA	TRBJ1-2	TGTGCCAGCAGCTCCTCGACACCATTACTATATGGCTACACCTTC	CASSSSTPLLYGYTF
NA	TRBV20-1	NA	TRBJ2-6	TGCAGTGCTGGGGGGTGGGGCTCTGGGGCCAACGTCCTGACTTTC	CSAGGWGSGANVLTF
NA	TRBV20-1	TRBD1	TRBJ2-5	TGCAGTGCAACTACCCTACAGGGGGCAGGGGAGACCCAGTACTTC	CSATTLQGAGETQYF
medium-sized	TRBV10-2	NA	TRBJ2-5	TGCGCCAGCAGAATGGGAGAGACCCAGTACTTC	CASRMGETQYF
NA	TRBV19	NA	TRBJ2-7	TGTGCCAGTAGTATAGATCAACAGGCGACCTACGAGCAGTACTTC	CASSIDQQATYEQYF
NA	TRBV7-6	NA	TRBJ2-1	TGTGCCAGCGGCGGGGACAGCACCTACAATGAGCAGTTCTTC	CASGGDSTYNEQFF
NA	TRBV20-1	NA	TRBJ1-2	TGCAGTGCCACCCGCCGGGGGGCTGAAGGCAACACCTTC	CSATRRGAEGNTF
many	TRBV4-1	TRBD1	TRBJ1-1	TGCGCCAGCAGCCAGAGGGACAGGAAGAACACTGAAGCTTTCTTT	CASSQRDRKNTEAFF
few	TRBV10-3	NA	TRBJ2-7	TGTGCCATCAGTGAGCCCTTCTACGAGCAGTACTTC	CAISEPFYEQYF
NA	TRBV2	NA	TRBJ1-5	TGTGCCAGCAAGAGGGGTCTCGATCAGCCCCAGCATTTT	CASKRGLDQPQHF
medium-sized	TRBV4-3	NA	TRBJ2-7	TGCGCCAGCAGCCACCATCGACAGACTAGCTACGAGCAGTACTTC	CASSHHRQTSYEQYF
NA	TRBV29-1	TRBD1	TRBJ2-7	TGCAGCGTTTTAGACCCGGGACAGGGGGCTTACGAGCAGTACTTC	CSVLDPGQGAYEQYF
few	TRBV5-5	NA	TRBJ2-2	TGTGCCAGCAGCCCCTCTAGGACCGGGACCGGGGAGCTGTTTTTT	CASSPSRTGTGELFF
many	TRBV29-1	TRBD1	TRBJ1-1	TGCAGCGTCACAGGACAGGGGGTGTCGAGCACTGAAGCTTTCTTT	CSVTGQGVSSTEAFF
NA	TRBV4-3	TRBD1	TRBJ1-3	TGCGCCAGCAGCCAAGAGAACAGGGGTCCTGGAAACACCATATATTTT	CASSQENRGPGNTIYF
many	TRBV27	NA	TRBJ1-2	TGTGCCACCCGTCCTGGCTACACCTTC	CATRPGYTF
NA	TRBV2	NA	TRBJ1-5	TGTGCCAGCAGTGGGTCATGGGGATATCAGCCCCAGCATTTT	CASSGSWGYQPQHF
many	TRBV2	NA	TRBJ2-7	TGTGCCAGCAGTGGGATGCGGCACTACGAGCAGTACTTC	CASSGMRHYEQYF
NA	TRBV2	NA	TRBJ2-2	TGTGCCAGCACGGGGGTAAGAAACACCGGGGAGCTGTTTTTT	CASTGVRNTGELFF
many	TRBV7-9	NA	TRBJ1-1	TGTGCCAGCAGCTTAGCGGGGGCTGAAGCTTTCTTT	CASSLAGAEAFF
few	TRBV12-3/TRBV12-4	TRBD2	TRBJ2-3	TGTGCCAGCAGTTCTAGCGGGGGGAGCACAGATACGCAGTATTTT	CASSSSGGSTDTQYF
many	TRBV4-1	NA	TRBJ2-2	TGCGCCAGCAGCAGGGGAACGAACACCGGGGAGCTGTTTTTT	CASSRGTNTGELFF
medium-sized	TRBV29-1	TRBD2	TRBJ2-3	TGCAGCGTTGATCCAGCGGGGGCCAACACAGATACGCAGTATTTT	CSVDPAGANTDTQYF
medium-sized	TRBV19	TRBD1	TRBJ1-2	TGTGCCAGTAGTATTGACAGGGCTGGCTACACCTTC	CASSIDRAGYTF
NA	TRBV5-1	NA	TRBJ2-1	TGCGCCAGCAGCTTGGATCCGGATGAGCAGTTCTTC	CASSLDPDEQFF
NA	TRBV5-4	TRBD2	TRBJ2-7	TGTGCCAGCAGCTTGGAATCTCTAGCGGCCCACGAGCAGTACTTC	CASSLESLAAHEQYF
once	TRBV9	NA	TRBJ2-3	TGTGCCAGCAGCGTGGAGTCCACAGATACGCAGTATTTT	CASSVESTDTQYF
NA	TRBV11-1	TRBD1	TRBJ1-1	TGTGCCAGCAGCTTAGGTTCACAGGGGTCCCAACGGGCAGCTTTCTTT	CASSLGSQGSQRAAFF
NA	TRBV4-3	TRBD1	TRBJ2-3	TGCGCCAGCAGCCGAGGACAGGGCGGAGATACGCAGTATTTT	CASSRGQGGDTQYF
NA	TRBV7-9	NA	TRBJ1-2	TGTGCCAGCAGCCCTTCCCTTAGAGCTAACTATGGCTACACCTTC	CASSPSLRANYGYTF
many	TRBV7-9	NA	TRBJ1-2	TGTGCCAGCAGCTTAGTGGTAAACTATGGCTACACCTTC	CASSLVVNYGYTF
NA	TRBV15	NA	TRBJ2-7	TGTGCCACCAGCAGAGATGCCGAAATTCAGGACGAGCAGTACTTC	CATSRDAEIQDEQYF
few	TRBV20-1	TRBD2	TRBJ2-7	TGCAGTGCTAGAGCTAACCCGGGACTAGCGGGGGGGTATGAGCAGTACTTC	CSARANPGLAGGYEQYF
NA	TRBV19	TRBD1	TRBJ2-7	TGTGCCAGCAGTGCCGGGACAGGATCCTACGAGCAGTACTTC	CASSAGTGSYEQYF
NA	TRBV10-3	NA	TRBJ1-3	TGTGCCCTCCGGACTTCTGGAAACACCATATATTTT	CALRTSGNTIYF
NA	TRBV7-9	NA	TRBJ1-4	TGTGCCAGCAGATTTTATGAAAAACTGTTTTTT	CASRFYEKLFF
many	TRBV7-9	TRBD2	TRBJ2-1	TGTGCCAGCAGCCACGAGAGGGACTATAGGGATGAGCAGTTCTTC	CASSHERDYRDEQFF
NA	TRBV4-3	NA	TRBJ1-6	TGCGCCAGCAGCCAAGATGGGAATTCACCCCTCCACTTT	CASSQDGNSPLHF
NA	TRBV24-1	TRBD1	TRBJ1-2	TGTGCCACCAGTGAATCGGGGACAGGGTGGAACGGCTACACCTTC	CATSESGTGWNGYTF
NA	TRBV20-1	NA	TRBJ2-7	TGCAGTGTTCTGCCTGCAATTACCGGGACAACCTACGAGCAGTACTTC	CSVLPAITGTTYEQYF
many	TRBV7-2	NA	TRBJ1-2	TGTGCCAGCAGCCCAGGACAGAGAGCTAACTATGGCTACACCTTC	CASSPGQRANYGYTF
NA	TRBV29-1	NA	TRBJ2-7	TGCAGCGTTGAATCAAACGGCTACGAGCAGTACTTC	CSVESNGYEQYF
many	TRBV6-1	NA	TRBJ1-2	TGTGCCAGCAGTCCAGGCCCAGCTAACTATGGCTACACCTTC	CASSPGPANYGYTF
once	TRBV2	NA	TRBJ2-5	TGTGCCAGCATGCTCATCGCAAGATACTTC	CASMLIARYF
NA	TRBV20-1	NA	TRBJ1-1	TGCAGTGCGGACACTGAAGCTTTCTTT	CSADTEAFF
NA	TRBV6-1	TRBD2	TRBJ2-5	TGTGCCAGCAGTACGTATAACGGGAGGGATGAGACCCAGTACTTC	CASSTYNGRDETQYF
many	TRBV7-9	TRBD1	TRBJ1-3	TGTGCCAGCATCAAACCACCGGGACAGGGTGACACCATATATTTT	CASIKPPGQGDTIYF
once	TRBV24-1	NA	TRBJ2-7	TGTGCCACCAGTGAATCGGGCCAGTACGAGCAGTACTTC	CATSESGQYEQYF